The 13 T cell receptor beta chains presented below share a single source sample, sequenced in a study of cytomegalovirus exposure and HLA in healthy donors. PCR used 60 Vbeta primers and 13 Jbeta primers. Assay used: immunoSEQ multiplex PCR; TCRdb lists only in-frame clones, some missing. The data contain around 100,000 clones, over 65% of them singletons. The material sequenced was PBMCs. All receptors come from a woman aged 25 to 39 in good health and CMV-seropositive.

The sample holds a few counts of this clone. The V and J genes are TRBV7-8 and TRBJ1-4; TRBD1 matches at 9 bases. The V segment lost 5 bases and the J segment 0 bases; nucleotides outside the gene matches: 4. This CDR3 has 16 residues. Germline V lookup: CDR1 SGHVS, CDR2 FQNEAQ. CDR3 region: CASSKQGAATNEKLFF. The CDR3 DNA reads TGTGCCAGCAGCAAACAGGGGGCAGCAACTAATGAAAAACTGTTTTTT.

The chain has TRBV10-3 and TRBJ2-3; D is perhaps TRBD1 (5 bases). The length of the CDR3 is 14 residues. Germline values: CDR1 ENHRY, CDR2 SYGVKD. V lost 7 bases to trimming and J lost 5 bases, with 16 bases between them. The CDR3 DNA is TGTGCCATCACGCAGAATCAGGGTAGAGATACGCAGTATTTT. It yields the protein CAITQNQGRDTQYF.

The chain carries TRBV7-2 and TRBJ2-5; D may be TRBD2 (5 bases). With 3 bases removed from V and 7 bases from J, the gap between germline ends came to 12 bases. The CDR3 contains 13 residues. Germline V gene sequence: CDR1 SGHTA, CDR2 FQGNSA. In DNA, the CDR3 is TGTGCCAGCAGCTTGTTAGCCGCGGGGACCCAGTACTTC. The encoded protein is CASSLLAAGTQYF.

The rearrangement joins TRBV27 to TRBJ2-7; 11 bases are shared with TRBD2. Germline lookup yields CDR1 MNHEY and CDR2 SMNVEV (reference sequence). This CDR3 has 14 amino acids. V lost 3 bases to trimming and J lost 3 bases; unmatched junction nucleotides: 1. CDR3: CASSFGTSGYEQYF. CDR3 in DNA: TGTGCCAGCAGTTTCGGGACTAGCGGCTACGAGCAGTACTTC.

The V and J genes are TRBV4-1 and TRBJ2-2; 8 nucleotides match TRBD2. Germline values: CDR1 MGHRA, CDR2 YSYEKL. The CDR3 loop spans 17 amino acids. The V and J ends lost 6 bases and 5 bases, in that order; junction bases with no gene match: 14. CDR3 coding DNA: TGCGCCAGCAGGGGAGGTAGCGGGGTTATGCGGACCGGGGAGCTGTTTTTT. Protein product: CASRGGSGVMRTGELFF.

The gene calls are TRBV18 and TRBJ1-5, with 10 bases fitting TRBD1. CDR3 length equals 15 residues. Germline V lookup: CDR1 KGHSH, CDR2 LQKENI. V trimming: 3 bases; J trimming: 6 bases; junction bases outside the gene matches: 5. CDR3 protein: CASSPTGGGSQPQHF. CDR3 sequence (DNA): TGTGCCAGCTCACCGACAGGGGGCGGGAGTCAGCCCCAGCATTTT.

The chain recombines TRBV5-1 with TRBJ1-1; 12 bases are a match to TRBD1. CDR3 length: 15 amino acids. Per germline, CDR1 SGHRS and CDR2 YFSETQ. J lost 4 bases, V lost 4 bases, and 5 bases had no gene match. The CDR3 region is CASSQGQGAVTEAFF. In DNA, the CDR3 is TGCGCCAGCAGCCAGGGACAGGGGGCCGTCACTGAAGCTTTCTTT.

This rearrangement joins TRBV5-1 to TRBJ2-5, with 9 bases matching TRBD1. The tail of the sequence fits TRBJ2-7 better, so the J call may be wrong. The CDR3 consists of 17 residues. CDR1 SGHRS and CDR2 YFSETQ come from the germline V gene. The DNA for the CDR3 is TGCGCCAGCAGCTCACTTGCCTCCGGGACAGGGATAGGCGAGCAGTACTTC. Translating it yields CASSSLASGTGIGEQYF.

CDR3 loop: CASSPVDEREPYEQYF. The CDR3 coding sequence is TGTGCCAGCAGTCCCGTCGATGAGCGGGAGCCCTACGAGCAGTACTTC. The chain employs TRBV6-6 and TRBJ2-7; 8 nucleotides align to TRBD2. The CDR3 extends over 16 amino acids. V gave up 5 bases and J gave up 2 bases; unmatched junction bases: 11. Germline CDR1 is MNHNY and CDR2 is SVGAGI (reference sequence).

The rearrangement links TRBV5-1 to TRBJ1-2, with D perhaps matching TRBD1 (6 bases). Germline V gene data show CDR1 as SGHRS and CDR2 as YFSETQ. The CDR3 runs to 15 residues. V lost 4 bases to trimming and J lost 0 bases, with 13 bases between them. The CDR3 coding sequence is TGCGCCAGCAGCCTGTCGACAGGAGCTAACTATGGCTACACCTTC. Amino acid sequence: CASSLSTGANYGYTF. Filled out from reference TRBV5-1 and TRBJ1-2, the complete variable domain reads KAGVTQTPRYLIKTRGQQVTLSCSPISGHRSVSWYQQTPGQGLQFLFEYFSETQRNKGNFPGRFSGRQFSNSRSEMNVSTLELGDSALYLCASSLSTGANYGYTFGSGTRLTVV.

This clone was seen just once. The V call is TRBV9, the J call TRBJ2-2; 9 bases agree with TRBD1. The trim removed 4 bases at V and 7 bases at J, leaving 11 bases unmatched. Germline CDR1 reads SGDLS; CDR2 reads YYNGEE. The CDR3 is made up of 16 amino acids. CDR3 loop: CASSKTGGARFGELFF. CDR3 sequence (DNA): TGTGCCAGCAGCAAAACAGGGGGCGCCCGTTTCGGGGAGCTGTTTTTT.

This sequence joins TRBV7-3 and TRBJ2-2; 11 bases line up with TRBD1. The V gene's germline CDR1 is SGHTA and CDR2 FQGTGA. Trimming removed 5 bases from V and 4 bases from J; junction bases left unmatched: 18. There are 20 residues in the CDR3. The chain's CDR3 is CASSVYRDRGWNPATGELFF. Written as DNA, the CDR3 is TGTGCCAGCAGCGTCTACCGGGACAGGGGGTGGAATCCGGCCACCGGGGAGCTGTTTTTT. Full variable domain (remainder filled in from reference TRBV7-3 and TRBJ2-2): GAGVSQTPSNKVTEKGKYVELRCDPISGHTALYWYRQSLGQGPEFLIYFQGTGAADDSGLPNDRFFAVRPEGSVSTLKIQRTERGDSAVYLCASSVYRDRGWNPATGELFFGEGSRLTVL.

The V and J genes are TRBV7-8 and TRBJ1-1; D gene ambiguous. Germline V CDR1 and CDR2: SGHVS, FQNEAQ. The CDR3 is made up of 13 amino acids. V was pared by 1 base and J by 11 bases, with 14 bases between. The CDR3 here is CASSLDRTFKAFF. CDR3 nucleotides: TGTGCCAGCAGCTTAGATAGAACCTTCAAGGCTTTCTTT.